This record covers a single TCR beta chain. Trimming removed 5 bases from V and 0 bases from J, with 13 bases in between. This CDR3 comprises 16 residues. Germline V lookup: CDR1 MDHEN, CDR2 SYDVKM. This specimen belongs to a study of blood T cell repertoires in COVID-19. Study-wide background: Samples of COVID-19 (acute and convalescent) were obtained from the United States, Italy and Spain.

Cohort placement rested on clinical history that participants reported themselves. Cohort 3 recovery required two negative PCRs, clearance, or symptom resolution. In the study's own analysis: From reference gene primer amplification, estimates of nucleated cell counts were derived. Data came from immunoSEQ multiplex PCR; TCRdb stores just in-frame clones and leaves some out. D and trimming were read from the DNA, whereas the V and J calls and clone size are those reported in that table. The sample includes roughly 280,000 clones, about 88% of them seen just once. Sequencing was done on a sample of PBMCs or T cells enriched from blood (not recorded which). The TCR sequence derives from a woman in her 50s who had recovered from COVID-19. The V gene is TRBV28, the J gene TRBJ2-2; D perhaps matches TRBD2 (5 bases). CDR3 bases: TGTGCCAGCAGTCCAGCGGCGGAAACGAACACCGGGGAGCTGTTTTTT. Translating it yields CASSPAAETNTGELFF.